What follows are 24 T cell receptor beta chains derived from one specimen sequenced in a study of T cells in Graves' hyperthyroidism and ophthalmopathy. RNA transcripts yielded amplified TCR beta CDR3 regions. A set of HTBI primers served as the primers for a first-round RT-PCR of the TCR CDR3. TCRdb processed the multiplex PCR reads anew with MiXCR; each CDR3 protein has one entry. The table includes some 400,000 distinct CDR3 sequences, roughly 13% detected once. The sequenced sample was blood. The receptors originated from a man aged 25-45 years with Graves' hyperthyroidism that later progressed to Graves' ophthalmopathy.

The V gene is TRBV4-2, the J gene TRBJ2-7; TRBD1 agrees at 7 bases. Germline V CDR1 and CDR2: LGHNA, YNFKEQ. V dropped 3 bases and J dropped 1; count of bases not matched to a gene: 6. This CDR3 has 15 residues. This chain's CDR3 is CASSQKDRSSYEQYF. CDR3 nucleotides: TGTGCCAGCAGCCAGAAGGACAGGTCTTCCTACGAGCAGTACTTC.

This clonotype has at least ten counts. The chain couples TRBV30 to TRBJ1-2; D unresolved. This CDR3 spans 14 amino acids. Trimming took 2 bases from V and 1 from J, leaving 11 bases between them. CDR1 is GTSNPN and CDR2 is SVGIG in the germline V gene (reference sequence). The DNA of the CDR3 is TGTGCCTGGAGTACCACATACCGTAACTATGGCTACACCTTC. Protein sequence: CAWSTTYRNYGYTF. The full variable domain, completed using reference TRBV30 and TRBJ1-2, is SQTIHQWPATLVQPVGSPLSLECTVEGTSNPNLYWYRQAAGRGLQLLFYSVGIGQISSEVPQNLSASRPQDRQFILSSKKLLLSDSGFYLCAWSTTYRNYGYTFGSGTRLTVV.

The J gene is TRBJ1-1, the V gene TRBV6-1; 10 bases line up with TRBD1. V dropped 4 bases and J dropped 4; count of bases not matched to a gene: 3. This CDR3 contains 14 residues. Germline V CDR1 and CDR2: MNHNS, SASEGT. The CDR3 here is CASSARQGATEAFF. Written as DNA, the CDR3 is TGTGCCAGCAGTGCCAGACAGGGGGCCACTGAAGCTTTCTTT.

The rearrangement uses TRBV29-1 and TRBJ1-2; D may be TRBD1 (5 bases). Trimming pared 3 bases from V and 8 bases from J, leaving 16 bases between. CDR3 size: 13 residues. The germline V gene encodes CDR1 SQVTM and CDR2 ANQGSEA. The CDR3 loop is CSVEIWGELGYTF. CDR3 DNA sequence: TGCAGCGTTGAGATCTGGGGGGAATTGGGCTACACCTTC.

This clonotype was seen only a few times. The conserved phenylalanine or tryptophan is not found at the CDR3 terminus, so this likely reflects a read error. The chain combines TRBV6-1 with TRBJ2-7, with 14 bases aligning to TRBD2. CDR3 length: 15 residues. With V trimmed by 7 bases and J by 3 bases, 5 bases remained unmatched. Germline V gene lookup returns CDR1 MNHNS and CDR2 SASEGT. CDR3 nucleotide sequence: TGTGCCAGCACTGGACTAGCGGGGGGAAGCTACGAGCAGTACCTC. Residues: CASTGLAGGSYEQYL.

This clonotype turned up a few times. The rearrangement joins TRBV5-4 to TRBJ1-2; 8 bases are a match to TRBD1. The junction had 6 bases not matched to a gene; V was cut back by 3 bases and J by 2 bases. The CDR3 sequence is 15 residues long. Germline-derived CDR1 and CDR2 are SGHNT and YYREEE (reference sequence). The CDR3 spells CASSWTGWGNYGYTF. The CDR3 DNA reads as TGTGCCAGCAGCTGGACAGGGTGGGGGAACTATGGCTACACCTTC.

J is TRBJ2-5 and V is TRBV5-1; weak D call: TRBD2 (7 bases). V shed 1 base and J shed 2 bases, with 12 bases lying between them. The CDR3 totals 15 residues. In germline, CDR1 is SGHRS, CDR2 YFSETQ. CDR3 in amino acids: CASSLRGGQQETQYF. CDR3 bases: TGCGCCAGCAGCTTGAGGGGGGGCCAGCAAGAGACCCAGTACTTC.

This clonotype was counted at least ten times. This chain uses TRBV11-3 with TRBJ2-7, with 10 bases lining up with TRBD1. Germline lookup yields CDR1 SGHNT and CDR2 YENEEA. CDR3 length: 16 residues. The V gene end was trimmed by 5 bases and the J gene end by 6 bases; junction bases not matched to a gene: 13. CDR3: CASSHPWTGGGGEQYF. CDR3 DNA sequence: TGTGCCAGCAGCCATCCGTGGACAGGGGGAGGTGGCGAGCAGTACTTC.

With respect to this clonotype: An end of the junction does not agree with germline; a read error may underlie this. The V and J genes are TRBV27 and TRBJ2-7; TRBD1 aligns across 10 bases. The CDR3 covers 16 residues. The germline CDR1 and CDR2 sequences are MNHEY and SMNVEV (reference sequence). DNA for the CDR3: TGTGCCAGCAGTACCCAGACAGGGGGCGCCAACTACGAGCAGCACTTC. As protein: CASSTQTGGANYEQHF.

At least ten counts were recorded for this clonotype. V gene TRBV5-1 combines with J gene TRBJ1-2, with D unresolved. Between the trimmed V and J ends, which lost 5 bases and 5 bases, there was a span of 28 bases. Germline CDR1 reads SGHRS; CDR2 reads YFSETQ. This CDR3 contains 18 residues. The CDR3 loop is CASRVPNTVSRRKYGYTF. Here the CDR3 DNA reads TGCGCCAGCAGAGTACCTAACACGGTTTCCAGGAGGAAATATGGCTACACCTTC.

The sample holds many counts of this clonotype. This rearrangement joins TRBV7-8 to TRBJ1-4; unclear D gene. The length of the CDR3 is 15 residues. Trimming left V 2 bases short and J 8 bases short, with 15 bases between. The germline CDR1 and CDR2 sequences are SGHVS and FQNEAQ. The CDR3 bases are TGTGCCAGCAGCTTACGTGCCCAGCGCCTGGAAAAACTGTTTTTT. Translated: CASSLRAQRLEKLFF.

The chain has TRBV6-1 and TRBJ2-7; 9 nucleotides agree with TRBD1. The germline CDR1 and CDR2 sequences are MNHNS and SASEGT. The ends lost 10 bases at V and 1 base at J; junction bases unmatched: 5. The CDR3 covers 13 residues. The DNA for the CDR3 is TGTGCCACCGGGGACAGGGCATCCTACGAGCAGTACTTC. It translates to CATGDRASYEQYF.

V usage is TRBV13 and J usage is TRBJ1-4, with 9 bases fitting TRBD1. Germline V gene data show CDR1 as PRHDT and CDR2 as FYEKMQ (reference sequence). This CDR3 is 18 amino acids long. V trimming: 2 bases; J trimming: 0 bases; junction bases outside the gene matches: 7. CDR3 in amino acids: CASSLQDRGNTTNEKLFF. DNA of the CDR3: TGTGCCAGCAGCTTACAAGACAGGGGGAATACAACTAATGAAAAACTGTTTTTT.

This clonotype was detected ten times or more. The chain recombines TRBV2 with TRBJ2-7; TRBD2 agrees at 7 bases. Germline V CDR1 and CDR2: SNHLY, FYNNEI. There are 12 residues in the CDR3. V gave up 2 bases and J gave up 7 bases; unmatched junction bases: 2. The CDR3 here is CASSETGREQYF. The DNA of the CDR3 is TGTGCCAGCAGTGAAACCGGGAGGGAGCAGTACTTC.

This CDR3 reads CASSPGQGAAETQYF. In DNA, the CDR3 is TGCGCCAGCAGCCCTGGACAGGGGGCCGCCGAGACCCAGTACTTC. The V and J genes are TRBV5-1 and TRBJ2-5; 11 bases agree with TRBD1. The germline V gene has CDR1 SGHRS and CDR2 YFSETQ. After removal of 4 bases from V and 5 bases from J, the junction contained 7 bases not matched to a gene. CDR3 length equals 15 residues.

This chain links TRBV24-1 with TRBJ2-3, with D unclear. Germline values: CDR1 KGHDR, CDR2 SFDVKD. The CDR3 is 12 amino acids. Trimming pared 4 bases from V and 5 bases from J, leaving 6 bases between. The CDR3 spells CATSERLDTQYF. Here the CDR3 DNA reads TGTGCCACCAGTGAGAGGTTAGATACGCAGTATTTT.

This clonotype was detected a few times. The chain recombines TRBV6-1 with TRBJ1-6; possibly TRBD1 for D (6 bases). CDR3 length: 13 amino acids. Trimming left V 8 bases short and J 4 bases short, with 9 bases between. Germline V lookup: CDR1 MNHNS, CDR2 SASEGT. The CDR3 DNA follows: TGTGCCAGCCAGGACAGTTATAATTCACCCCTCCACTTT. Translated: CASQDSYNSPLHF.

This clonotype was found a few times. V and J are TRBV3-1 and TRBJ1-3, with 9 bases matching TRBD1. The V segment lost 1 base and the J segment 2 bases; nucleotides outside the gene matches: 0. Germline V gene sequence: CDR1 LGHDT, CDR2 YNNKEL (reference sequence). There are 15 residues in the CDR3. CDR3 sequence reads: CASSQGDRAGNTIYF. In nucleotides, the CDR3 is TGTGCCAGCAGCCAAGGGGACAGGGCTGGAAACACCATATATTTT.

This chain joins TRBV12-3 or TRBV12-4 and TRBJ1-2; the D is unclear. V lost 2 bases and J lost 2, with 18 bases in between. The CDR3 has 17 residues. CDR3: CASSLTFESVSNYGYTF. The CDR3 nucleotides read TGTGCCAGCAGTTTAACTTTTGAGTCAGTATCCAACTATGGCTACACCTTC.

This clonotype was found many times. This sequence joins TRBV12-3 or TRBV12-4 and TRBJ1-5, with D maybe TRBD1 (5 bases). The CDR3 loop spans 12 amino acids. Trimming removed 5 bases from V and 7 bases from J, with 9 bases in between. For the CDR3, the DNA is TGTGCCAGCAGTATAGGGGAACAGCCCCAGCATTTT. This sequence encodes CASSIGEQPQHF.

The chain carries TRBV6-1 and TRBJ1-2; D is unclear. Trimming stripped 8 bases from V and 5 bases from J, with 21 bases between. This CDR3 is built from 15 residues. CDR1 is MNHNS, CDR2 SASEGT, per germline. The chain's CDR3 is CASLLSWGMEYGYTF. The CDR3 region has the DNA TGTGCCAGCCTTCTAAGCTGGGGTATGGAGTATGGCTACACCTTC.

This clonotype has just one count. The genes are TRBV7-9 and TRBJ1-1; D ambiguous. V was shortened by 9 bases and J by 4 bases, with 12 bases between the two germline ends. CDR1 is SEHNR, CDR2 FQNEAQ, per germline (reference sequence). The CDR3 loop spans 12 amino acids. DNA of the CDR3: TGTGCCAGTGGGAAGCTTAGCACTGAAGCTTTCTTT. Its translation is CASGKLSTEAFF.

This clonotype has a count of ten or more. The chain recombines TRBV18 with TRBJ1-4; D is undetermined. Germline V gene lookup returns CDR1 KGHSH and CDR2 LQKENI. The V end lost 5 bases, the J end lost 0 bases, and 4 bases lay between the germline ends. The CDR3 runs 13 residues. CDR3 DNA sequence: TGTGCCAGCTCATCGTCAACTAATGAAAAACTGTTTTTT. Translation: CASSSSTNEKLFF.

The chain uses TRBV25-1 and TRBJ2-5; perhaps TRBD2 as D (6 bases). The CDR3 runs 13 residues. V lost 5 bases to trimming and J lost 5 bases, with 12 bases between them. Germline V gives CDR1 MGHDK, CDR2 SYGVNS. The CDR3 loop reads CASSPDGGETQYF. In DNA, the CDR3 is TGTGCCAGCAGTCCCGACGGAGGGGAGACCCAGTACTTC.